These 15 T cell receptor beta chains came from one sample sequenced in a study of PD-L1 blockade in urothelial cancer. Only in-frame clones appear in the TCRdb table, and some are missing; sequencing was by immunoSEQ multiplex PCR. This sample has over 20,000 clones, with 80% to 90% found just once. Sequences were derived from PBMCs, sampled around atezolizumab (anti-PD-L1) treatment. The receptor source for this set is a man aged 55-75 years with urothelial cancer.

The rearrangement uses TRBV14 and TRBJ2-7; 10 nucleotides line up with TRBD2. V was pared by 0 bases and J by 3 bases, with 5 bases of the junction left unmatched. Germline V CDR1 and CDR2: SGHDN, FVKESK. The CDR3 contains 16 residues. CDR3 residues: CASSQEGSGRSYEQYF. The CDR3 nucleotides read TGTGCCAGCAGCCAAGAGGGTAGCGGGAGGAGCTACGAGCAGTACTTC.

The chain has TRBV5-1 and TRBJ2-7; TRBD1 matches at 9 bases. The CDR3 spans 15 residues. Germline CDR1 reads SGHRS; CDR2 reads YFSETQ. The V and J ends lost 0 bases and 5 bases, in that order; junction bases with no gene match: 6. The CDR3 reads CASSLAGGQGHEQYF. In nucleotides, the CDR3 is TGCGCCAGCAGCTTGGCCGGGGGACAGGGACACGAGCAGTACTTC.

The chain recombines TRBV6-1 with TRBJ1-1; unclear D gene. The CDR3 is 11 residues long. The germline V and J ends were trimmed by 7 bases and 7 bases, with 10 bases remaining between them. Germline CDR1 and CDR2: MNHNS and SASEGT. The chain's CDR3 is CASTKRDEAFF. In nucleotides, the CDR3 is TGTGCCAGCACGAAGAGAGATGAAGCTTTCTTT.

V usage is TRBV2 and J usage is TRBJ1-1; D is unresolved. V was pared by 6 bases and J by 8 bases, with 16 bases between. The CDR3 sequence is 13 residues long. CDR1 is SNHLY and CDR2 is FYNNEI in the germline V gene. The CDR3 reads CASRELRSPEAFF. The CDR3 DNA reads TGTGCCAGCAGAGAACTCAGGTCCCCCGAAGCTTTCTTT.

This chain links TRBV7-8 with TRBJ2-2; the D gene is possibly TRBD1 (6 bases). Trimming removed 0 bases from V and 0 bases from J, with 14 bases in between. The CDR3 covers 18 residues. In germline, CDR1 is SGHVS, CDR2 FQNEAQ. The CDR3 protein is CASSLAVLGAANTGELFF. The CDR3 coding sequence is TGTGCCAGCAGCTTAGCGGTCCTGGGGGCCGCGAACACCGGGGAGCTGTTTTTT.

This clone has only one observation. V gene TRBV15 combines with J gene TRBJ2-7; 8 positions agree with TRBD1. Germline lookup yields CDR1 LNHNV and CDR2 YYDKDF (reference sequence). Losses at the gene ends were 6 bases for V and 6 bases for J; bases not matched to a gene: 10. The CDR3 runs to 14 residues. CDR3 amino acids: CATRMDRAPLEQYF. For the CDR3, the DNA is TGTGCCACCAGAATGGACAGGGCGCCCCTCGAGCAGTACTTC.

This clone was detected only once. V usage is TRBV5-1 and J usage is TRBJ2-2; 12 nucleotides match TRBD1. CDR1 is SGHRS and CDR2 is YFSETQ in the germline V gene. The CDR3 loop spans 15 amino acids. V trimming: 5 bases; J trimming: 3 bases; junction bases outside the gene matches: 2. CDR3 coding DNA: TGCGCCAGCAGACGGGACAGGGGGCACACCGGGGAGCTGTTTTTT. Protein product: CASRRDRGHTGELFF.

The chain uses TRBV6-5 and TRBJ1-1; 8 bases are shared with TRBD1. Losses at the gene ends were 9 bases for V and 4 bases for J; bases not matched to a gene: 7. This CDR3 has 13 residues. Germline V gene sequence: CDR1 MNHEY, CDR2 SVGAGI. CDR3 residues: CASYRGSATEAFF. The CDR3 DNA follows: TGTGCCAGTTACAGGGGGAGCGCCACTGAAGCTTTCTTT.

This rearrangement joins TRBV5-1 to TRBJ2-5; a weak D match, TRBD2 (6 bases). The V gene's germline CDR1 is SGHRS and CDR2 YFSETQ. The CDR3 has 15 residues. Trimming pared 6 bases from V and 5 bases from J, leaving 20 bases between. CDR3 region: CASTTGGRPPETQYF. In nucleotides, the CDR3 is TGCGCCAGCACCACCGGGGGTAGACCGCCGGAGACCCAGTACTTC.

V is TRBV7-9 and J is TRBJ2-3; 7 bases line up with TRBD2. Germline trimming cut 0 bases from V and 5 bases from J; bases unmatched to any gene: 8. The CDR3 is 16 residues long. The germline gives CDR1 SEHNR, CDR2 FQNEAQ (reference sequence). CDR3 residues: CASSLAGGSTVDTQYF. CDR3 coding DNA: TGTGCCAGCAGCTTAGCCGGGGGGAGCACCGTAGATACGCAGTATTTT.

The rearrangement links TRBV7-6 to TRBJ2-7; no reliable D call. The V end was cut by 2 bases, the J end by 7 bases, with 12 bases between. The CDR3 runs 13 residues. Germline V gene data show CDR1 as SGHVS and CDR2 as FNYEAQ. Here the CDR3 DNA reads TGTGCCAGCAGCTTAAGTATCCTCGGGGAGCAGTACTTC. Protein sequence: CASSLSILGEQYF.

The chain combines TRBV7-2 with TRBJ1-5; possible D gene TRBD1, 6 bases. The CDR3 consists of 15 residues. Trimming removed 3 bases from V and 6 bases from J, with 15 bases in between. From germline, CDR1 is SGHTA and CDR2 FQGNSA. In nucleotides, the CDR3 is TGTGCCAGCAGCTTGGGGCAGGGGAAGGGTCAGCCCCAGCATTTT. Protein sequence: CASSLGQGKGQPQHF.

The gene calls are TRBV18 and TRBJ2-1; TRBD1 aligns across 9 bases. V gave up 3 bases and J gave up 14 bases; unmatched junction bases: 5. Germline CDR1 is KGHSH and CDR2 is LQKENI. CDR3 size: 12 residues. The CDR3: CASSPGTGLEFF. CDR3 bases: TGTGCCAGCTCACCCGGGACAGGGCTCGAGTTCTTC.

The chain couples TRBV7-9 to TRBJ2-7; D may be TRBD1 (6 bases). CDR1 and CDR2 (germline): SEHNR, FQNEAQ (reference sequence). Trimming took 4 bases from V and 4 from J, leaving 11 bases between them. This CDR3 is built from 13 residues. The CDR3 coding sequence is TGTGCCAGCAGCTCTAGTGACAGGTACGAGCAGTACTTC. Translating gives CASSSSDRYEQYF.

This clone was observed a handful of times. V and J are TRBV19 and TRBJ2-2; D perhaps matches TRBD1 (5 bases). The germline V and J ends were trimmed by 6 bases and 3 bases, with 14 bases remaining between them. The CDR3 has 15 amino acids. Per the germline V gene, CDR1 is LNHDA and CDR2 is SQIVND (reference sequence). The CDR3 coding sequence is TGTGCCAGTAGAGCAGGGTCGGGTCACACCGGGGAGCTGTTTTTT. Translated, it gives CASRAGSGHTGELFF.